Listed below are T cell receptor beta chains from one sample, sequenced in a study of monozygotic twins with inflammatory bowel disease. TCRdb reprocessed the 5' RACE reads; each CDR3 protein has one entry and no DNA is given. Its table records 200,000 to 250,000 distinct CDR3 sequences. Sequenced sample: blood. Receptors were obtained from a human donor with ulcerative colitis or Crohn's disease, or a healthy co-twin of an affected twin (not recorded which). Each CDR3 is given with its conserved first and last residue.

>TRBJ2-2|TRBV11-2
CASSFRGAANTGELFF
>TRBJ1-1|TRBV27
CASRGLDGDTEAFF
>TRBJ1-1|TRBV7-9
CASSLGSGANTEAFF
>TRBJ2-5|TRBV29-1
CSYLRDSQETQYF
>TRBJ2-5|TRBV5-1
CASRNSARTQETQYF
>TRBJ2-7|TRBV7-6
CASSSRFGTYEQYF
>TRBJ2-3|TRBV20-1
CSAHRDTSRDTQYF
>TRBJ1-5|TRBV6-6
CASSYRTGDQPQHF
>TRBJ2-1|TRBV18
CASSPIGGRFDNEQFF
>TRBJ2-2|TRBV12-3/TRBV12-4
CASSPGRHTGELFF
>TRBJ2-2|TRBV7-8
CASSFRDSNTGELFF
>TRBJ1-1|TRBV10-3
CAISTQGAEAFF
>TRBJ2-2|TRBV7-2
CASSSQRNTGELFF
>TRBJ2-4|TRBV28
CASSLEGWAKNIQYF
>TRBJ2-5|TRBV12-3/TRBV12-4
CASSLRVGETQYF
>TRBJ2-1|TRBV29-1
CSVVAGGPIEQFF
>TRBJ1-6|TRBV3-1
CASSQELGDRSSYNSPLHF
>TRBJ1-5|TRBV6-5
CASSYSPGQPQHF
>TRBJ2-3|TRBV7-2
CASSLLGGGQDTQYF
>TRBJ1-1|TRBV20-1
CSARVGTGITEAFF
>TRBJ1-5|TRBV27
CASSGTGYSNQPQHF
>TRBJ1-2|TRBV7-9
CASSSAPGGSGDYGYTF
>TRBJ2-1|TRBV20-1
CSAREEGGGHNEQFF
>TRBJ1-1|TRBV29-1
CSVDRGINTEAFF
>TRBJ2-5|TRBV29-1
CSVGVVGGETQYF
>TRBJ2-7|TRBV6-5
CASSYSQSGGAFEQYF
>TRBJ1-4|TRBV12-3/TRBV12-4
CASSSPPVEKLFF
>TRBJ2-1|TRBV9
CASSVAGNEQFF
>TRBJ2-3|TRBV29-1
CSGGDTLKDTQYF
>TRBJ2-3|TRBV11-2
CASSLGIAGTDTQYF
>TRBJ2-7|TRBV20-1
CSARGFVEGPHYEQYF
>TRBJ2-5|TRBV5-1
CASSTNPGGQETQYF
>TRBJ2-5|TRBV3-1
CASSQGPWKGSQTQYF
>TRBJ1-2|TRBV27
CASSITRTASNYGYTF
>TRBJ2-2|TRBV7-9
CASSLQITNTGELFF
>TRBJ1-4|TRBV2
CASRDQGATNEKLFF
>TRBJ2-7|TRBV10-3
CATDDKVRDEQYF
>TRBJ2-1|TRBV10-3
CAASNAYNEQFF
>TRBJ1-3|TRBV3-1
CASRGVLGGNTIYF
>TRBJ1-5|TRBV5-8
CASSPGQGGFAYQPQHF
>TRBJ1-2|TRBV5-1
CASRSGTAANYGYTF
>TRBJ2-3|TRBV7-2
CASSRTVKLDTQYF
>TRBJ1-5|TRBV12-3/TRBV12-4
CASSIQGGSQPQHF
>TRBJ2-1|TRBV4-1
CASSPGTSGVHEQFF